Listed below are T cell receptor beta chains from one sample, sequenced in a study of blood T cell repertoires in COVID-19. Produced via immunoSEQ multiplex PCR; TCRdb's table is partial and in-frame only. The sample contains about 220,000 clones, 80% to 90% of which appear only once. Sequencing input: PBMCs or T cells enriched from blood (not recorded which). All receptors derive from a woman aged 45-59 years with acute COVID-19. CDR3s include the opening cysteine and the closing phenylalanine or tryptophan. The D gene is left open where the match is weak. Only some rows state a clone size, as once, few, many or a class for expanded clones.

-,TRBJ2-7,TRBD1,TRBV6-5,CASSQDRGSYEQYF,TGTGCCAGCAGTCAGGACAGGGGCTCCTACGAGCAGTACTTC
-,TRBJ2-6,-,TRBV7-3,CASSVQGGTFGANVLTF,TGTGCCAGCAGCGTCCAGGGAGGCACTTTTGGGGCCAACGTCCTGACTTTC
-,TRBJ2-1,-,TRBV28,CASSTSWVALSSYNEQFF,TGTGCCAGCAGTACGAGTTGGGTAGCGCTTAGCTCCTACAATGAGCAGTTCTTC
once,TRBJ2-3,TRBD1,TRBV28,CASTRQGRTQYF,TGTGCCAGCACCCGACAGGGACGGACGCAGTATTTT
once,TRBJ2-5,TRBD2,TRBV7-3,CASSLKGLAGAGGETQYF,TGTGCCAGCAGCTTAAAAGGTCTAGCGGGAGCAGGAGGGGAGACCCAGTACTTC
-,TRBJ2-4,-,TRBV12-3/TRBV12-4,CASSKRDIQYF,TGTGCCAGCAGCAAGAGGGACATTCAGTACTTC
-,TRBJ2-7,TRBD1,TRBV29-1,CSITGALSYEQYF,TGCAGCATCACAGGGGCACTCTCCTACGAGCAGTACTTC
-,TRBJ2-3,-,TRBV5-1,CASSLFLASTDTQYF,TGCGCCAGCAGCTTGTTCCTAGCGAGCACAGATACGCAGTATTTT
-,TRBJ2-7,TRBD2,TRBV10-1,CASSPPGRLAGSSYEQYF,TGCGCCAGCAGCCCACCGGGGAGACTAGCGGGATCCTCCTACGAGCAGTACTTC
-,TRBJ1-2,TRBD1,TRBV28,CASSTEGAGFVSYGYTF,TGTGCCAGCAGCACGGAGGGGGCTGGTTTTGTAAGCTATGGCTACACCTTC
-,TRBJ1-5,TRBD1,TRBV19,CASSIGTGNQPQHF,TGTGCCAGTAGTATAGGGACAGGGAATCAGCCCCAGCATTTT
-,TRBJ2-7,TRBD1,TRBV9,CASSVGGGGYTYEQYF,TGTGCCAGCAGCGTAGGAGGGGGCGGGTACACCTACGAGCAGTACTTC
-,TRBJ2-1,TRBD1,TRBV27,CASSPGTVSYNEQFF,TGTGCCAGCAGCCCCGGGACAGTGTCATACAATGAGCAGTTCTTC
few,TRBJ1-5,-,TRBV19,CASSILRQYTNQPQHF,TGTGCCAGTAGTATTTTACGCCAGTACACCAATCAGCCCCAGCATTTT
-,TRBJ2-1,TRBD2,TRBV5-4,CASSRSLAGAANEQFF,TGTGCCAGCAGCAGGTCGCTAGCGGGAGCGGCCAATGAGCAGTTCTTC
once,TRBJ1-1,-,TRBV7-2,CASSLRVQGLSTEAFF,TGTGCCAGCAGCTTGAGGGTACAGGGTCTGAGCACTGAAGCTTTCTTT
-,TRBJ1-2,-,TRBV10-3,CAIGISEVAF,TGTGCCATCGGGATTAGCGAGGTAGCCTTC